These 18 T cell receptor beta chains originate from one sample sequenced in a study of T cell changes during pregnancy in multiple sclerosis. Profiling relied on immunoSEQ multiplex PCR, and the TCRdb table lists in-frame clones only, not all of them. The repertoire holds roughly 52,000 clones, with roughly 94% as singletons. Sequenced here: CD8+ T cells from peripheral blood mononuclear cells, sampled in the third trimester of pregnancy. All receptors come from a female donor with multiple sclerosis, enrolled in a pregnancy study.

The chain recombines TRBV5-1 with TRBJ1-2, with a possible D match to TRBD1 (5 bases). The V and J ends lost 0 bases and 4 bases respectively, with 16 bases between them. CDR3 length equals 16 residues. Looked up from germline, CDR1 is SGHRS and CDR2 is YFSETQ. CDR3 loop: CASSLGLGADAYGYTF. CDR3 sequence (DNA): TGCGCCAGCAGCTTGGGACTAGGGGCCGACGCCTATGGCTACACCTTC.

The CDR3 nucleotides read TGTGCCAGCACGGTCTTTACAGCGGGAACCGGGGAGCTGTTTTTT. It codes for CASTVFTAGTGELFF. V is TRBV6-6 and J is TRBJ2-2; 7 bases align to TRBD2. With V trimmed by 7 bases and J by 5 bases, 10 bases remained unmatched. This CDR3 spans 15 amino acids. Germline values: CDR1 MNHNY, CDR2 SVGAGI (reference sequence).

The chain is built from TRBV28 and TRBJ1-3, with 8 positions matching TRBD1. V lost 8 bases to trimming and J lost 0 bases; unmatched junction nucleotides: 6. The germline CDR1 and CDR2 sequences are MDHEN and SYDVKM. The CDR3 loop spans 15 amino acids. For the CDR3, the DNA is TGTGCCAGCGCCCTAGGGACAGGCTCTGGAAACACCATATATTTT. Its translation is CASALGTGSGNTIYF. Filled out from reference TRBV28 and TRBJ1-3, the complete variable domain reads DVKVTQSSRYLVKRTGEKVFLECVQDMDHENMFWYRQDPGLGLRLIYFSYDVKMKEKGDIPEGYSVSREKKERFSLILESASTNQTSMYLCASALGTGSGNTIYFGEGSWLTVV.

V and J are TRBV4-1 and TRBJ2-1; 12 nucleotides agree with TRBD2. In germline, CDR1 is MGHRA, CDR2 YSYEKL. The V gene end was trimmed by 4 bases and the J gene end by 8 bases; junction bases not matched to a gene: 6. CDR3 length: 15 residues. CDR3: CASSLGLAGGDEQFF. The CDR3 nucleotides are TGCGCCAGCAGCCTCGGGCTAGCGGGAGGGGATGAGCAGTTCTTC.

The chain links TRBV19 to TRBJ2-1; 10 bases fit TRBD1. The CDR3 covers 15 residues. V lost 8 bases, J lost 4 bases, and 8 bases stayed unmatched. Germline V gene data show CDR1 as LNHDA and CDR2 as SQIVND (reference sequence). The DNA of the CDR3 is TGTGCCAGTCAAAGGGGGACAGGGGAATACAATGAGCAGTTCTTC. This sequence encodes CASQRGTGEYNEQFF.

The CDR3 sequence is CSVEDPDRGSGDTQYF. The CDR3 DNA sequence: TGCAGCGTTGAAGATCCGGACAGGGGCTCTGGAGATACGCAGTATTTT. The genes are TRBV29-1 and TRBJ2-3, with TRBD1 identical over 9 bases. This CDR3 comprises 16 residues. Germline CDR1 and CDR2: SQVTM and ANQGSEA. V trimming: 0 bases; J trimming: 5 bases; junction bases outside the gene matches: 9.

The genes are TRBV27 and TRBJ2-1; D is perhaps TRBD2 (6 bases). Germline assignment: CDR1 MNHEY and CDR2 SMNVEV (reference sequence). The length of the CDR3 is 12 residues. Trimming pared 2 bases from V and 9 bases from J, leaving 8 bases between. For the CDR3, the DNA is TGTGCCAGCAGTTTAGGGGGGATTGAGCAGTTCTTC. This encodes CASSLGGIEQFF.

By share, this clone counts as medium-sized. This sequence joins TRBV27 and TRBJ1-1, with TRBD1 matching over 7 bases. Trimming removed 4 bases from V and 0 bases from J; junction bases left unmatched: 8. Germline lookup yields CDR1 MNHEY and CDR2 SMNVEV (reference sequence). CDR3 size: 16 residues. The CDR3 spells CASSSLTGKVNTEAFF. In DNA, the CDR3 is TGTGCCAGCAGTTCCCTGACAGGGAAGGTGAACACTGAAGCTTTCTTT.

The rearrangement uses TRBV5-1 and TRBJ2-1, with D possibly being TRBD2 (6 bases). This CDR3 contains 16 residues. Germline V CDR1 and CDR2: SGHRS, YFSETQ. Trimming removed 3 bases at V and 0 bases at J, with 13 bases between. The CDR3 region is CASSYSGPSSYNEQFF. The DNA of the CDR3 is TGCGCCAGCAGCTATAGCGGCCCTAGCTCCTACAATGAGCAGTTCTTC.

The chain is built from TRBV2 and TRBJ2-5; 8 bases are a match to TRBD1. The CDR3 runs 14 residues. V trimming: 10 bases; J trimming: 2 bases; junction bases outside the gene matches: 9. The V gene's germline CDR1 is SNHLY and CDR2 FYNNEI. The CDR3 DNA reads as TGTGCCATCAAACCCAGGACAGGGCAAGAGACCCAGTACTTC. It specifies CAIKPRTGQETQYF.

This clone was found once. CDR3 DNA: TGTGCCAGCAGCTTCGGAGGGTACACCGGGGAGCTGTTTTTT. Translation: CASSFGGYTGELFF. The rearrangement joins TRBV11-2 to TRBJ2-2; TRBD2 might be the D (6 bases). Germline V gene lookup returns CDR1 SGHAT and CDR2 FQNNGV. Trimming removed 3 bases at V and 3 bases at J, with 8 bases between. The CDR3 loop spans 14 amino acids.

This clone was seen only once. The rearrangement joins TRBV10-3 to TRBJ2-3; D is perhaps TRBD1 (7 bases). The CDR3 totals 14 residues. Trimming stripped 11 bases from V and 0 bases from J, with 15 bases between. Germline assignment: CDR1 ENHRY and CDR2 SYGVKD. The DNA for the CDR3 is TGTGCCTTATGGGACAGCGGGAGCACAGATACGCAGTATTTT. Its protein product is CALWDSGSTDTQYF.

The CDR3 region has the DNA TGTGCCATCAGGGCTACGGGTGGTGGTGAGCAGTTCTTC. Translated: CAIRATGGGEQFF. The chain combines TRBV10-3 with TRBJ2-1, with D uncertain. CDR3 length: 13 residues. V lost 6 bases to trimming and J lost 9 bases, with 15 bases between them. Germline CDR1 and CDR2: ENHRY and SYGVKD.

This sequence joins TRBV27 and TRBJ1-1, with D perhaps TRBD1 (6 bases). This CDR3 region has 14 residues. The V and J ends lost 5 bases and 5 bases respectively, with 15 bases between them. Germline CDR1 MNHEY, CDR2 SMNVEV (reference sequence). CDR3 nucleotides: TGTGCCAGCAGTACCACAGGGATGACGACTGAAGCTTTCTTT. Amino acid sequence: CASSTTGMTTEAFF.

This chain links TRBV4-1 with TRBJ2-2; D may be TRBD1 (7 bases). Germline CDR1 MGHRA, CDR2 YSYEKL. The ends were cut back, 4 bases at V and 5 bases at J, with 17 bases in the middle. CDR3 length: 16 residues. Here the CDR3 reads CASSPPQGTPTGELFF. CDR3 coding DNA: TGCGCCAGCAGCCCGCCACAGGGGACTCCTACCGGGGAGCTGTTTTTT.

The CDR3 coding sequence is TGTGCCAGCAGCCCGACAGGGATCACCGGGGAGCTGTTTTTT. This translates into CASSPTGITGELFF. The V and J genes are TRBV7-2 and TRBJ2-2, with TRBD1 matching 7 bases. Per the germline V gene, CDR1 is SGHTA and CDR2 is FQGNSA. This CDR3 comprises 14 residues. V gave up 5 bases and J gave up 4 bases; unmatched junction bases: 4.

Written as DNA, the CDR3 is TGTGCCAGCAGCTTGCAGTCAGTAAACTCTGGGGCCAACGTCCTGACTTTC. This codes for CASSLQSVNSGANVLTF. The gene calls are TRBV5-4 and TRBJ2-6; D not resolved. The CDR3 is 17 residues long. Trimming pared 1 base from V and 0 bases from J, leaving 11 bases between. Germline CDR1 is SGHNT and CDR2 is YYREEE (reference sequence).

The gene calls are TRBV5-1 and TRBJ2-1, with 9 positions matching TRBD1. V shed 3 bases and J 7 bases; nucleotides not matched to a gene: 5. CDR1 is SGHRS and CDR2 is YFSETQ in the germline V gene. The CDR3 covers 14 residues. The CDR3: CASSSRDRVNEQFF. The CDR3, as DNA: TGCGCCAGCAGCTCCCGGGACAGGGTGAATGAGCAGTTCTTC.